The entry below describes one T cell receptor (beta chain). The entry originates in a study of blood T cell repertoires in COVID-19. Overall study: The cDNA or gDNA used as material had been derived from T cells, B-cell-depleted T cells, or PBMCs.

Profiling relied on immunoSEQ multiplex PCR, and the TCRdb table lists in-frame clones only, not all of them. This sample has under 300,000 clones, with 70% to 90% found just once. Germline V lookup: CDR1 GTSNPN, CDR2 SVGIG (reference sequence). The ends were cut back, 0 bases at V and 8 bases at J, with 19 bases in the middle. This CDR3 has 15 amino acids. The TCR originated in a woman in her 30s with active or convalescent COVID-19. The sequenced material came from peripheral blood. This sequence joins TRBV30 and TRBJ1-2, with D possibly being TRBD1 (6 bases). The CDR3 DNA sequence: TGTGCCTGGAGTGTCGTGGGGGCAGGGGCTAGAGGCTACACCTTC. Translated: CAWSVVGAGARGYTF. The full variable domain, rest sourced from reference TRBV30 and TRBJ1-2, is SQTIHQWPATLVQPVGSPLSLECTVEGTSNPNLYWYRQAAGRGLQLLFYSVGIGQISSEVPQNLSASRPQDRQFILSSKKLLLSDSGFYLCAWSVVGAGARGYTFGSGTRLTVV.